The 24 T cell receptor beta chains below all came from one sample that was sequenced in a study of response to subunit inactivated influenza vaccine. MiXCR, applied by TCRdb to the RT-PCR reads, yields one record per CDR3 protein. The table shows around 500,000 distinct CDR3 sequences, with around 9.9% occurring only once. Sequencing used PBMCs from blood, obtained roughly 45 days after vaccination. The receptors derive from a man between 45 and 60 years old who received an inactivated influenza vaccine.

Ten or more counts support this clonotype. CDR3: CASSLWRTTNQPQHF. CDR3 bases: TGTGCCAGCAGTTTATGGCGGACTACTAATCAGCCCCAGCATTTT. The V gene is TRBV28, the J gene TRBJ1-5; D ambiguous. The CDR3 extends over 15 amino acids. CDR1 is MDHEN, CDR2 SYDVKM, per germline. The germline V and J ends were trimmed by 0 bases and 4 bases, with 10 bases remaining between them. Looking up the rest from reference TRBV28 and TRBJ1-5 gives the full variable domain: DVKVTQSSRYLVKRTGEKVFLECVQDMDHENMFWYRQDPGLGLRLIYFSYDVKMKEKGDIPEGYSVSREKKERFSLILESASTNQTSMYLCASSLWRTTNQPQHFGDGTRLSIL.

In this sample, this clonotype turned up a few times. This chain links TRBV7-2 with TRBJ1-5, with TRBD1 matching 7 bases. V lost 4 bases to trimming and J lost 3 bases; unmatched junction nucleotides: 3. There are 14 residues in the CDR3. From germline, CDR1 is SGHTA and CDR2 FQGNSA. The CDR3 spells CASSYRGTNQPQHF. In DNA form, the CDR3 reads TGTGCCAGCAGCTACAGGGGAACCAATCAGCCCCAGCATTTT. The full variable domain, with the rest looked up from reference TRBV7-2 and TRBJ1-5, is GAGVSQSPSNKVTEKGKDVELRCDPISGHTALYWYRQSLGQGLEFLIYFQGNSAPDKSGLPSDRFSAERTGGSVSTLTIQRTQQEDSAVYLCASSYRGTNQPQHFGDGTRLSIL.

This clonotype has at least ten counts. The rearrangement links TRBV7-2 to TRBJ2-1, with 13 bases matching TRBD2. J gave up 7 bases and V 5 bases, and 5 bases lay outside the gene matches. The germline CDR1 and CDR2 sequences are SGHTA and FQGNSA. This CDR3 comprises 15 residues. CDR3 DNA sequence: TGTGCCAGCAGCACAACTAGCGGGAGGGGTAATGAGCAGTTCTTC. Protein: CASSTTSGRGNEQFF. Full variable domain (remainder filled in from reference TRBV7-2 and TRBJ2-1): GAGVSQSPSNKVTEKGKDVELRCDPISGHTALYWYRQSLGQGLEFLIYFQGNSAPDKSGLPSDRFSAERTGGSVSTLTIQRTQQEDSAVYLCASSTTSGRGNEQFFGPGTRLTVL.

The chain joins TRBV10-3 to TRBJ2-7; D uncertain. The CDR3 loop spans 13 amino acids. Trimming left V 7 bases short and J 5 bases short, with 15 bases between. CDR1 and CDR2 from the germline V gene are ENHRY and SYGVKD. In DNA form, the CDR3 reads TGTGCCATCACGTCTGTAGGGCAGAACGAGCAGTACTTC. This encodes CAITSVGQNEQYF.

The gene calls are TRBV28 and TRBJ2-1, with 9 positions matching TRBD2. The V gene's germline CDR1 is MDHEN and CDR2 SYDVKM. Germline trimming cut 3 bases from V and 0 bases from J; bases unmatched to any gene: 3. The CDR3 has 16 residues. CDR3 sequence: CASSLTSGSSYNEQFF. The DNA of the CDR3 is TGTGCCAGCAGTTTGACTAGCGGAAGCTCCTACAATGAGCAGTTCTTC.

This chain links TRBV15 with TRBJ2-7; D call uncertain. Germline V gives CDR1 LNHNV, CDR2 YYDKDF (reference sequence). V lost 0 bases and J lost 7, with 13 bases in between. CDR3 size: 14 residues. For the CDR3, the DNA is TGTGCCACCAGCAGAGATAGTCAGCTCCGGGAGCAGTACTTC. This sequence encodes CATSRDSQLREQYF.

This clonotype was seen repeatedly, ten times or more. Germline is not matched at one junction end, which may reflect a read error. The genes are TRBV12-3 or TRBV12-4 and TRBJ2-7; 9 positions match TRBD2. This CDR3 has 12 residues. The CDR3 loop reads CASSLVRGRAEF. CDR3 DNA sequence: TGTGCCAGCAGTTTAGTTCGCGGGAGGGCCGAGTTC.

In regard to this clonotype: Just one base apart from a much larger clone, this may be a read error. This chain links TRBV7-9 with TRBJ2-5, with TRBD2 as a possible D gene (6 bases). Germline V lookup: CDR1 SEHNR, CDR2 FQNEAQ (reference sequence). V was pared by 2 bases and J by 3 bases, with 13 bases between. The CDR3 is made up of 15 amino acids. The CDR3 region is CASSLFRDFEETQYF. CDR3 bases: TGTGCCAGCAGCTTATTTAGGGACTTCGAAGAGACCCAGTACTTC.

This clonotype was found a few times. The chain carries TRBV27 and TRBJ1-2; D is uncertain. Trimming took 4 bases from V and 4 from J, leaving 16 bases between them. CDR3 length equals 15 residues. Germline CDR1 MNHEY, CDR2 SMNVEV (reference sequence). CDR3 in amino acids: CASSSLVVGPYGYTF. DNA of the CDR3: TGTGCCAGCAGTTCCCTCGTGGTAGGGCCCTATGGCTACACCTTC.

The sample holds many counts of this clonotype. V is TRBV28 and J is TRBJ2-7; 7 bases fit TRBD1. This CDR3 contains 13 residues. Germline CDR1 reads MDHEN; CDR2 reads SYDVKM. Trimming removed 7 bases from V and 5 bases from J; junction bases left unmatched: 8. For the CDR3, the DNA is TGTGCCAGCAACCGACAGGGTCGCGACGAGCAGTACTTC. Amino acid sequence: CASNRQGRDEQYF.

This clonotype has at least ten counts. The chain links TRBV3-1 to TRBJ2-3; 8 bases line up with TRBD2. The J segment lost 3 bases and the V segment lost 0 bases, leaving 14 bases of the junction unmatched. The CDR3 has 19 residues. Per the germline V gene, CDR1 is LGHDT and CDR2 is YNNKEL (reference sequence). CDR3 protein: CASSQDFLLADLITDTQYF. The CDR3 DNA is TGTGCCAGCAGCCAAGATTTCTTACTAGCGGATTTGATTACAGATACGCAGTATTTT.

This clonotype was recorded a few times. This chain uses TRBV20-1 with TRBJ2-3; 8 nucleotides agree with TRBD2. The CDR3 consists of 15 residues. Germline assignment: CDR1 DFQATT and CDR2 SNEGSKA (reference sequence). CDR3 amino acids: CSAPNTAGEGDTQYF. In DNA, the CDR3 is TGCAGCGCCCCAAATACAGCGGGGGAGGGAGATACGCAGTATTTT.

V gene TRBV14 combines with J gene TRBJ2-6; 7 bases are shared with TRBD1. Trimming at V came to 2 bases and at J to 0 bases, leaving 7 bases not matched to a gene. The germline gives CDR1 SGHDN, CDR2 FVKESK. This CDR3 is built from 18 residues. The CDR3 region has the DNA TGTGCCAGCAGCCAATTACGGACAGGACCCTCTGGGGCCAACGTCCTGACTTTC. Amino acid sequence: CASSQLRTGPSGANVLTF.

The chain uses TRBV12-3 or TRBV12-4 and TRBJ2-3; D may match TRBD1 or TRBD2 (5 bases each). The ends were cut back, 6 bases at V and 7 bases at J, with 14 bases in the middle. There are 13 residues in the CDR3. Here the CDR3 DNA reads TGTGCCAGCAGACCGGGACCAGCCTATACGCAGTATTTT. Its protein is CASRPGPAYTQYF.

Ten or more counts support this clonotype. The chain uses TRBV29-1 and TRBJ2-1, with 12 positions matching TRBD2. Germline trimming cut 4 bases from V and 0 bases from J; bases unmatched to any gene: 7. The V gene's germline CDR1 is SQVTM and CDR2 ANQGSEA. This CDR3 comprises 17 residues. DNA for the CDR3: TGCAGCGTTGTAAGGCTAGCGGGAGGGCCCTCCTACAATGAGCAGTTCTTC. Amino acid sequence: CSVVRLAGGPSYNEQFF.

The CDR3 region has the DNA TGTGCCAGCAGCCAGTGGACTGGTCCCTACAATGAGCAGTTCTTC. As protein: CASSQWTGPYNEQFF. The chain carries TRBV7-2 and TRBJ2-1; tentative D call: TRBD2 (5 bases). The CDR3 is 15 amino acids. Per germline, CDR1 SGHTA and CDR2 FQGNSA. Trimming pared 5 bases from V and 2 bases from J, leaving 13 bases between.

This clonotype occurred a few times. DNA of the CDR3: TGCAGCGTTGTGGGGGGTTATAGCTATGGCTACACCTTC. The encoded protein is CSVVGGYSYGYTF. The V gene is TRBV29-1, the J gene TRBJ1-2; D possibly corresponds to TRBD1 (5 bases). V lost 4 bases to trimming and J lost 4 bases, with 13 bases between them. CDR1 SQVTM and CDR2 ANQGSEA come from the germline V gene. This CDR3 is 13 amino acids long.

This chain joins TRBV14 and TRBJ2-2, with D unresolved. The CDR3 extends over 13 amino acids. V was pared by 0 bases and J by 3 bases, with 2 bases between. Germline CDR1 SGHDN, CDR2 FVKESK. The CDR3 sequence: CASSQDYTGELFF. In DNA, the CDR3 is TGTGCCAGCAGCCAAGATTACACCGGGGAGCTGTTTTTT.

The genes are TRBV7-2 and TRBJ2-2, with a possible D match to TRBD1 (6 bases). Germline V gene lookup returns CDR1 SGHTA and CDR2 FQGNSA. The CDR3 is made up of 15 amino acids. V gave up 5 bases and J gave up 3 bases, with 13 bases separating them. The CDR3 nucleotides read TGTGCCAGCAGCCAAAGAGGGACACACACCGGGGAGCTGTTTTTT. This codes for CASSQRGTHTGELFF.

The V call is TRBV29-1, the J call TRBJ2-7, with a possible D match to TRBD1 (5 bases). The CDR3 consists of 11 residues. Looked up from germline, CDR1 is SQVTM and CDR2 is ANQGSEA. V lost 6 bases and J lost 3, with 9 bases in between. CDR3: CSVRQLYEQYF. For the CDR3, the DNA is TGCAGCGTCCGACAGCTCTACGAGCAGTACTTC.

This clonotype appeared a few times. This rearrangement joins TRBV21-1 to TRBJ2-7. TRBV21-1 is a pseudogene locus. The CDR3 has 13 residues. For the CDR3, the DNA is TGTGCCAGCAGTAAAAACAACTCCTACGAGCAGTACTTC. Translated, it gives CASSKNNSYEQYF.

There are many counts of this clonotype. The chain carries TRBV20-1 and TRBJ1-2, with D perhaps TRBD1 (5 bases). This CDR3 comprises 14 residues. In germline, CDR1 is DFQATT, CDR2 SNEGSKA (reference sequence). The ends were cut back, 5 bases at V and 5 bases at J, with 18 bases in the middle. CDR3 in amino acids: CSALDSLTGYGYTF. The CDR3 DNA is TGCAGTGCTTTAGACAGCCTGACGGGGTATGGCTACACCTTC.

Only a few counts were recorded for this clonotype. The rearrangement links TRBV9 to TRBJ2-5; a weak D match, TRBD1 (6 bases). Per germline, CDR1 SGDLS and CDR2 YYNGEE. Trimming took off 3 bases at V and 6 bases at J, with 12 bases between the two ends. The CDR3 spans 13 residues. The CDR3 DNA sequence: TGTGCCAGCAGCGACAGGGTAGGAAAGACCCAGTACTTC. This encodes CASSDRVGKTQYF.

This chain links TRBV7-2 with TRBJ1-2; 8 positions match TRBD1. CDR1 is SGHTA and CDR2 is FQGNSA in the germline V gene. The length of the CDR3 is 15 residues. V lost 3 bases and J lost 5; bases outside the gene matches: 8. CDR3 sequence (DNA): TGTGCCAGCAGCTTGAATCAGGGGGCTGAGTATGGCTACACCTTC. It is translated as CASSLNQGAEYGYTF. Together with reference TRBV7-2 and TRBJ1-2, the CDR3 gives the full variable domain: GAGVSQSPSNKVTEKGKDVELRCDPISGHTALYWYRQSLGQGLEFLIYFQGNSAPDKSGLPSDRFSAERTGGSVSTLTIQRTQQEDSAVYLCASSLNQGAEYGYTFGSGTRLTVV.